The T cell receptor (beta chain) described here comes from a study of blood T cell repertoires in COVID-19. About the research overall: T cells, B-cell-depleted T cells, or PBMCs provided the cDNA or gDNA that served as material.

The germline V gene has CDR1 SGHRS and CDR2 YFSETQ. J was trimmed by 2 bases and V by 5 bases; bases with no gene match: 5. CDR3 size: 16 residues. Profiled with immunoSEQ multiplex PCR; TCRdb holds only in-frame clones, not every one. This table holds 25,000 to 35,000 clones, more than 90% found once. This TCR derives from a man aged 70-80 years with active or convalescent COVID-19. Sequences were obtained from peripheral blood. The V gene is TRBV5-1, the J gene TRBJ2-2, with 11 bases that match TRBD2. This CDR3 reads CASRRLAGGNTGELFF. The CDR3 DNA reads TGCGCCAGCAGGAGGCTAGCGGGAGGTAACACCGGGGAGCTGTTTTTT. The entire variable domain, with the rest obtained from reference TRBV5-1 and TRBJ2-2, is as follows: KAGVTQTPRYLIKTRGQQVTLSCSPISGHRSVSWYQQTPGQGLQFLFEYFSETQRNKGNFPGRFSGRQFSNSRSEMNVSTLELGDSALYLCASRRLAGGNTGELFFGEGSRLTVL.